The rows below give T cell receptor beta chains drawn from one sample of a study of T cell repertoires in cytomegalovirus infection. Using its own MiXCR run on the reads, TCRdb lists one record per CDR3 protein. Among approximately 550,000 distinct CDR3 sequences, more than 15% were seen once, and the ten largest hold 20% to 30%. Input material: CD8+ T cells from PBMCs. Receptors were obtained from a human donor in good health (CMV status not recorded). Some clones in this sample may be carry-over from other donors' samples. The conserved cysteine and the conserved F or W are not part of the CDR3 here. Fields, in order: V gene, J gene, CDR3 protein.

V: TRBV4-1; J: TRBJ1-3; CDR3: ASSQRLALEVGAGNTIY
V: TRBV11-2; J: TRBJ2-5; CDR3: ASSIGRGAPSGETQY
V: TRBV7-9; J: TRBJ1-4; CDR3: ASRTGGAVEKLF
V: TRBV7-8; J: TRBJ2-7; CDR3: ASSLGAGGSGPTYEQY
V: TRBV19; J: TRBJ1-4; CDR3: ASSMGGIEKLF
V: TRBV19; J: TRBJ2-1; CDR3: ASSIILRLAGGYNEQF
V: TRBV5-1; J: TRBJ2-7; CDR3: ASSLGGQGPYYEQY
V: TRBV7-8; J: TRBJ2-3; CDR3: ASSPLAGGPTDTQY
V: TRBV9; J: TRBJ1-1; CDR3: ASSSRGTSKNTEAF
V: TRBV5-4; J: TRBJ1-1; CDR3: ASSQAGGVEAF
V: TRBV7-7; J: TRBJ2-1; CDR3: ASSLGQGAYYNEQF
V: TRBV2; J: TRBJ2-1; CDR3: ATSRGGGTYNEQF
V: TRBV20-1; J: TRBJ2-7; CDR3: RIPASPSGEANEQY
V: TRBV10-3; J: TRBJ2-1; CDR3: AIRSSGSSYNEQF
V: TRBV7-9; J: TRBJ2-4; CDR3: ASSSGRDPENIQY
V: TRBV20-1; J: TRBJ1-1; CDR3: SARDLEGAGTEAF
V: TRBV5-1; J: TRBJ2-3; CDR3: ASSLEGPSSDTQY
V: TRBV3-1; J: TRBJ2-7; CDR3: ASTPGIDWGEQY
V: TRBV11-3; J: TRBJ2-2; CDR3: ASSLDPGQAGELF
V: TRBV4-1; J: TRBJ2-4; CDR3: ASSQELIAKNIQY
V: TRBV5-5; J: TRBJ2-7; CDR3: ASSLRWQGASYEQY
V: TRBV6-5; J: TRBJ1-2; CDR3: ASSYGEYGYGYT
V: TRBV5-4; J: TRBJ2-7; CDR3: ASSLAGSGRIYEQY
V: TRBV24-1; J: TRBJ2-5; CDR3: ATSDPFQETQY
V: TRBV11-1; J: TRBJ1-1; CDR3: ASSFDTVFGAF
V: TRBV5-6; J: TRBJ2-1; CDR3: ASTPGGQHNEQF
V: TRBV6-5; J: TRBJ2-3; CDR3: ASSKRLAGLSYTQY
V: TRBV25-1; J: TRBJ2-7; CDR3: ASKAQGTVYEQY
V: TRBV6-5; J: TRBJ1-2; CDR3: ASSYSRGGLYGYT
V: TRBV7-9; J: TRBJ2-1; CDR3: ASSLAAESYNEQF
V: TRBV9; J: TRBJ1-3; CDR3: ASSVEAVSSGNTIY
V: TRBV5-4; J: TRBJ2-2; CDR3: ASSPAWGASNTGELF
V: TRBV27; J: TRBJ2-2; CDR3: ASSLSTGGTGELF
V: TRBV7-3; J: TRBJ2-5; CDR3: ASSAISGGGEETQY
V: TRBV28; J: TRBJ2-3; CDR3: ASSLVASGTQY
V: TRBV7-8; J: TRBJ2-2; CDR3: ASSSRLAEVTGELF
V: TRBV3-1; J: TRBJ2-1; CDR3: ASSLLKGALSSYNEQF
V: TRBV19; J: TRBJ2-5; CDR3: ASSIIGGPRESQY
V: TRBV7-9; J: TRBJ2-7; CDR3: ASSQTSGYSYEQY
V: TRBV7-9; J: TRBJ2-7; CDR3: ASSLTTSGSSYEQY
V: TRBV27; J: TRBJ2-1; CDR3: ASSRPGTRTYNEQF
V: TRBV7-9; J: TRBJ1-2; CDR3: ASSTTPYGYT
V: TRBV12-3/TRBV12-4; J: TRBJ2-7; CDR3: ASSFSGGRTYEQY
V: TRBV6-2/TRBV6-3; J: TRBJ1-5; CDR3: ASSPRHGNQRQH
V: TRBV5-6; J: TRBJ1-6; CDR3: ASSLRRNSPLH